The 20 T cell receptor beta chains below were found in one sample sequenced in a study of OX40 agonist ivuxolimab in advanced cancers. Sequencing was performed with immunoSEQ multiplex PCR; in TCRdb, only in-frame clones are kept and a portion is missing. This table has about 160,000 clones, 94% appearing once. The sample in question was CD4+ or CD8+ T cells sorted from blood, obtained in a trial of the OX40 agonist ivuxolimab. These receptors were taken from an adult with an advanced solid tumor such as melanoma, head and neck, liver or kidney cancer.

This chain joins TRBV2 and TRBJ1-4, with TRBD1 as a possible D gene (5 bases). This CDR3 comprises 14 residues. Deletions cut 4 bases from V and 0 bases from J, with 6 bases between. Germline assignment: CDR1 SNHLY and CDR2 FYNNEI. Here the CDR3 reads CASSVTATNEKLFF. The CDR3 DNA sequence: TGTGCCAGCAGTGTGACAGCAACTAATGAAAAACTGTTTTTT.

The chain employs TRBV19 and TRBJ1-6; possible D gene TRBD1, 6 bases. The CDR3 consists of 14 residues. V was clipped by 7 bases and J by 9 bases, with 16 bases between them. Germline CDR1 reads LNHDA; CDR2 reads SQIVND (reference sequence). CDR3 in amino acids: CASTPGAFGSPLHF. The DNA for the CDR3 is TGTGCCAGTACACCGGGGGCTTTTGGTTCACCCCTCCACTTT.

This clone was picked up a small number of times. CDR3 coding DNA: TGTGCCAGCATGACAGCTGATAGCAATCAGCCCCAGCATTTT. Its translation is CASMTADSNQPQHF. The J gene is TRBJ1-5, the V gene TRBV6-6, with D tentatively TRBD1 (5 bases). Germline CDR1 and CDR2: MNHNY and SVGAGI (reference sequence). The CDR3 has 14 residues. Trimming stripped 7 bases from V and 0 bases from J, with 10 bases between.

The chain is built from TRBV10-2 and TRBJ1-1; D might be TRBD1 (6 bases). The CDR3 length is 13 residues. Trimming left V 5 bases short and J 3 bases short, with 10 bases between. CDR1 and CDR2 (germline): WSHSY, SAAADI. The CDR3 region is CASSRDTYTEAFF. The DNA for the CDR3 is TGCGCCAGCAGTCGGGACACGTACACTGAAGCTTTCTTT.

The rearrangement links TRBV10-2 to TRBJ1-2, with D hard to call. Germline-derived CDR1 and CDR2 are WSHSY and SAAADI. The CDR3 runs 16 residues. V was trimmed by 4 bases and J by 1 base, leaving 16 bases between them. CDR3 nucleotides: TGCGCCAGCAGTGGGGGAATCAGTGTGGTTAACTATGGCTACACCTTC. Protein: CASSGGISVVNYGYTF.

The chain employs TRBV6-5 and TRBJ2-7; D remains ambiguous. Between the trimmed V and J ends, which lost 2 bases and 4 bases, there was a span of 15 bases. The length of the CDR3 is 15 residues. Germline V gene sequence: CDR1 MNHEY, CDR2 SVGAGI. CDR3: CASSYVRRNLYEQYF. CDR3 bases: TGTGCCAGCAGTTACGTCCGGCGGAACCTTTACGAGCAGTACTTC.

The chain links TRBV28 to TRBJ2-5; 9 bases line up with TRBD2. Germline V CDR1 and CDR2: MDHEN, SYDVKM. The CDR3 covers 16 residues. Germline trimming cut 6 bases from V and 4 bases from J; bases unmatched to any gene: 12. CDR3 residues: CASSLLAGPVRETQYF. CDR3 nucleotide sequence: TGTGCCAGCAGCCTTCTAGCGGGACCCGTTCGAGAGACCCAGTACTTC.

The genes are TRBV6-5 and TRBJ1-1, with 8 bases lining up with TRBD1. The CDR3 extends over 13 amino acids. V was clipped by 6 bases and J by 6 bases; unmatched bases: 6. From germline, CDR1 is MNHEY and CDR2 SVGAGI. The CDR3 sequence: CASRRTGSAEAFF. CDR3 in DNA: TGTGCCAGCAGACGGACAGGGAGCGCTGAAGCTTTCTTT.

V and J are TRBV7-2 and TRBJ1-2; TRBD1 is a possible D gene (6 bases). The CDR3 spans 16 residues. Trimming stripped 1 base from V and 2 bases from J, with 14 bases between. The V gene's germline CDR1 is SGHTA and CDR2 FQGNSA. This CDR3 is CASSLDRDNLNYGYTF. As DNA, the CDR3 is TGTGCCAGCAGCTTAGACAGGGATAACTTAAACTATGGCTACACCTTC.

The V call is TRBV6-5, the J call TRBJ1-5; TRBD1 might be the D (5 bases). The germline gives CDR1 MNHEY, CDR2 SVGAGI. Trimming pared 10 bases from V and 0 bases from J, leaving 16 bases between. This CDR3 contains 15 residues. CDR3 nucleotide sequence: TGTGCCACCCGCCAGGGAGGAGTTAGCAATCAGCCCCAGCATTTT. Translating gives CATRQGGVSNQPQHF.

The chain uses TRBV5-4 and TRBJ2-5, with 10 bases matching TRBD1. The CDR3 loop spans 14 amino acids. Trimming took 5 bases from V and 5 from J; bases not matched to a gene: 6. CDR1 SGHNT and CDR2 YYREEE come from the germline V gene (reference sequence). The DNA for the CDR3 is TGTGCCAGCAGGACGACAGGGGGCGAGGAGACCCAGTACTTC. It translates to CASRTTGGEETQYF.

CDR3: CASSLDIPYEQYF. Here the CDR3 DNA reads TGTGCCAGCAGCTTGGACATCCCCTACGAGCAGTACTTC. The chain has TRBV5-6 and TRBJ2-7, with unresolved D. V lost 0 bases to trimming and J lost 2 bases, with 6 bases between them. The CDR3 extends over 13 amino acids. Per germline, CDR1 SGHDT and CDR2 YYEEEE. Filled out from reference TRBV5-6 and TRBJ2-7, the complete variable domain reads DAGVTQSPTHLIKTRGQQVTLRCSPKSGHDTVSWYQQALGQGPQFIFQYYEEEERQRGNFPDRFSGHQFPNYSSELNVNALLLGDSALYLCASSLDIPYEQYFGPGTRLTVT.

The CDR3 loop reads CASSLVGASPDTQYF. The CDR3 DNA sequence: TGTGCCAGCAGCTTAGTTGGGGCTAGCCCAGATACGCAGTATTTT. The V gene is TRBV7-2, the J gene TRBJ2-3; either TRBD1 or TRBD2 may supply D (5 bases each). The CDR3 contains 15 residues. Germline-derived CDR1 and CDR2 are SGHTA and FQGNSA. The V and J ends lost 1 base and 4 bases respectively, with 12 bases between them.

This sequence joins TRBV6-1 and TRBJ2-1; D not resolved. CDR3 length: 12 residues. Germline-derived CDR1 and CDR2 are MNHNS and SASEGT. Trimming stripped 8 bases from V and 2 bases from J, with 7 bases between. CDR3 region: CASGATYNEQFF. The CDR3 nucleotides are TGTGCCAGCGGAGCTACCTACAATGAGCAGTTCTTC.

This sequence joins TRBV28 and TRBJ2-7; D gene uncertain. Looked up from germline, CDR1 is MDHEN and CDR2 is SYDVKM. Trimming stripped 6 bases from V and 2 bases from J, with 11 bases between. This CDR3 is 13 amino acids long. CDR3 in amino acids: CASRPPAPYEQYF. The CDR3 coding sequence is TGTGCCAGCAGACCCCCGGCGCCCTACGAGCAGTACTTC.

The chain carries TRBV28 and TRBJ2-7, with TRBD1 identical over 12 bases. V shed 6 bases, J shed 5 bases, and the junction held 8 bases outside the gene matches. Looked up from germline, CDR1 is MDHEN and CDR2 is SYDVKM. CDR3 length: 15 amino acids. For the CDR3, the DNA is TGTGCCAGCAGACGAGCCGGGACAGGGGGCAACGAGCAGTACTTC. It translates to CASRRAGTGGNEQYF.

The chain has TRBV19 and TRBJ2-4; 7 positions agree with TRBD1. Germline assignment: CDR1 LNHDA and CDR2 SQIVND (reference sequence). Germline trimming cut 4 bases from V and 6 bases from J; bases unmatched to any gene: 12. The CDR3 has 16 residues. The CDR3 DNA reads TGTGCCAGTAGTACCCTTCAGGGACAGTCGGTAAACATTCAGTACTTC. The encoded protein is CASSTLQGQSVNIQYF.

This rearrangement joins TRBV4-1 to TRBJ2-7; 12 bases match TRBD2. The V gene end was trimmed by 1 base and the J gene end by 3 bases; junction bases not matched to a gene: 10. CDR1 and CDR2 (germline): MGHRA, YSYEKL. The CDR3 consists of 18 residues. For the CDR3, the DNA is TGCGCCAGCAGCCAAGTGGCTAGCGGGGGGGCGGAGGGCTACGAGCAGTACTTC. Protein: CASSQVASGGAEGYEQYF.

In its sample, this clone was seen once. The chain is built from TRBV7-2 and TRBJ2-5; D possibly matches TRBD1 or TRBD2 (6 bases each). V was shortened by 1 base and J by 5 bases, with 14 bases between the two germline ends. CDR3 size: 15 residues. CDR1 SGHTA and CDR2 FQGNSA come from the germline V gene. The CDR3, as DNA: TGTGCCAGCAGCTTAGGCCTAGGGGGGTGGGAGACCCAGTACTTC. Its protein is CASSLGLGGWETQYF.

The DNA of the CDR3 is TGTGCCAGCAGCGCCCGGGGAGGGCCCCAGCATTTT. This gives the protein CASSARGGPQHF. The chain links TRBV5-4 to TRBJ1-5; D remains ambiguous. This CDR3 spans 12 amino acids. Germline V gene sequence: CDR1 SGHNT, CDR2 YYREEE (reference sequence). V was trimmed by 4 bases and J by 9 bases, leaving 11 bases between them.